This T cell receptor (beta chain) was obtained from a study of T-cell memory formation after mild COVID-19. The study's findings and limits: Prior to infection, memory already included some responding clones, suggesting cross-reactive memory joined. A second wave expanding day 15 to 37 was CD4+-biased; contracting clones were balanced.

Germline V gene sequence: CDR1 SGHAT, CDR2 FQNNGV. This CDR3 has 13 amino acids. The V and J ends lost 1 base and 4 bases respectively, with 5 bases between them. TCRdb reanalysed the 5' RACE reads using MiXCR and keeps one entry per CDR3 protein. The data contain 200,000 to 250,000 distinct CDR3 sequences, over 9% of them singletons. Turning to this clonotype: The antigen remains unidentified.

The V and J genes are TRBV11-2 and TRBJ2-1, with D hard to call. The sequenced sample consisted of PBMCs or a T cell subset sorted from them (not recorded which). The sequence was collected from a man aged 18 to 30 who had mild COVID-19 (a few samples of this study predate the infection). Cell type and time point are not known. CDR3 amino acids: CASSLARYNEQFF. In DNA, the CDR3 is TGTGCCAGCAGCTTAGCTCGTTACAATGAGCAGTTCTTC.